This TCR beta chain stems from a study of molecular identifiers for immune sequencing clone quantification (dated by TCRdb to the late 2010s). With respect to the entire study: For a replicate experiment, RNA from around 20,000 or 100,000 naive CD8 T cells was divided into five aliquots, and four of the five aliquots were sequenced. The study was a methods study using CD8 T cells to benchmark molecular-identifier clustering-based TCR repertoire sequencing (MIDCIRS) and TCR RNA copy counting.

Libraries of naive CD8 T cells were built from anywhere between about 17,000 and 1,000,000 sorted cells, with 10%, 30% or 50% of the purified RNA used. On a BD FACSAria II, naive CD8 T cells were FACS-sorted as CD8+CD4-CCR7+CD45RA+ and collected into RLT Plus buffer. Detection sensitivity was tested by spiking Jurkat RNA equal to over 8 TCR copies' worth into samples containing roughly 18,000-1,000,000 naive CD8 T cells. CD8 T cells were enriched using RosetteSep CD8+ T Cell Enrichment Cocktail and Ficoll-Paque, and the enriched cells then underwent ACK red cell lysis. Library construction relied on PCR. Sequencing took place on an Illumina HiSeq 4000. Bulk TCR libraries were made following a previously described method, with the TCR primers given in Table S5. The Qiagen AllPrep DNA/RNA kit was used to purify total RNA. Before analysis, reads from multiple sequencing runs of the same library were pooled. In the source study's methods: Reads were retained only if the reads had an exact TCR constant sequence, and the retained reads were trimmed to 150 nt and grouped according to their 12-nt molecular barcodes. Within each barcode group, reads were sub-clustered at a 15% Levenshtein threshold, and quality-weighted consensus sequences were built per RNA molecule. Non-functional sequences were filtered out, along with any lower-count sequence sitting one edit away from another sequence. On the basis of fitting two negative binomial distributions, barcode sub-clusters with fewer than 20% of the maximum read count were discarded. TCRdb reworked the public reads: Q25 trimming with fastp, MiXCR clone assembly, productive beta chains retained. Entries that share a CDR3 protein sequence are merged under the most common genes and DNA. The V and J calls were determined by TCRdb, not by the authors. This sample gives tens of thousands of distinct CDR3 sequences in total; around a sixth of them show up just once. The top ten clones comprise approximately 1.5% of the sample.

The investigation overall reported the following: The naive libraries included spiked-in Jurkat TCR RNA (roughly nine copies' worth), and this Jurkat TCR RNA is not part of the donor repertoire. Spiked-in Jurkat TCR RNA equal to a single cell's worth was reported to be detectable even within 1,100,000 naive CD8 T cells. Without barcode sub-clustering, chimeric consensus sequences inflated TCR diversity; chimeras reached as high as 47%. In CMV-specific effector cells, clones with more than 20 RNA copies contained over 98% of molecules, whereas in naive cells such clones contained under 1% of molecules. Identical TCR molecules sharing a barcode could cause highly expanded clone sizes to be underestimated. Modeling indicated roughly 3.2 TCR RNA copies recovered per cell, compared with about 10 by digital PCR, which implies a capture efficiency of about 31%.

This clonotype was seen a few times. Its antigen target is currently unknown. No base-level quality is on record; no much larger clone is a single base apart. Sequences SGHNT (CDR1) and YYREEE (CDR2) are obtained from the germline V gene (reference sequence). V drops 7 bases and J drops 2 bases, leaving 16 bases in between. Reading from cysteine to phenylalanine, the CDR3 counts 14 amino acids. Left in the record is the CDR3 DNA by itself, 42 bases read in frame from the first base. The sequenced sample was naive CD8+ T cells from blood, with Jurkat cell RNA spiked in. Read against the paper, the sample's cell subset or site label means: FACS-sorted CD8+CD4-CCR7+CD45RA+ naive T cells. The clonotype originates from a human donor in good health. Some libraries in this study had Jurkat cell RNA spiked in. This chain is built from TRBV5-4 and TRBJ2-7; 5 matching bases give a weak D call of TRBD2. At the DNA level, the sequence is TGTGCCAGCGGTCGGAGAGGGTCAGCCTACGAGCAGTACTTC. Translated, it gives CASGRRGSAYEQYF.